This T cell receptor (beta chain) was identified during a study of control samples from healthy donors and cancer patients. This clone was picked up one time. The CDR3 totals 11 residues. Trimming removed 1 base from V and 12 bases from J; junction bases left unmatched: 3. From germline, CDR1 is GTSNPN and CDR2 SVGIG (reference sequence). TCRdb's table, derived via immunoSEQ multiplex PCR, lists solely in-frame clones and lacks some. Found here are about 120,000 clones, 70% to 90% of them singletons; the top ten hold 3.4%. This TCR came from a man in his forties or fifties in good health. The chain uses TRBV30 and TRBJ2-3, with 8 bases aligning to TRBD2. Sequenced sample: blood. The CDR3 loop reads CAWSGRGAQYF. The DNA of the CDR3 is TGTGCCTGGAGTGGGCGGGGGGCCCAGTATTTT.